These 5 T cell receptor beta chains originate from one sample sequenced in a study of PD-L1 blockade in urothelial cancer (dated by TCRdb to the late 2010s). Libraries came from the immunoSEQ multiplex PCR assay. TCRdb re-hosts the immuneACCESS table, in-frame sequences only. Its copies lack some clones; in the studies checked, an unresolved V gene accounts for under half of them, and the cause for the rest is not known. The sample table lists about 56,000 clones, about 86% of them with a count of one. The top ten constitute 2.5% to 3.5% of the sample. Sample: PBMCs, taken around atezolizumab (anti-PD-L1) treatment. All receptors come from a man aged 45-60 years with urothelial cancer.

V and J are TRBV11-2 and TRBJ1-2; 7 nucleotides match TRBD1. Trimming cost V 5 bases and J 8 bases; bases outside gene matches: 8. Germline CDR1 reads SGHAT; CDR2 reads FQNNGV. CDR3 size: 13 residues. CDR3 region: CASSLTGVEGYTF. The CDR3 region has the DNA TGTGCCAGCAGCCTCACAGGGGTGGAAGGCTACACCTTC.

The chain is built from TRBV6-1 and TRBJ2-7; no firm D call. The length of the CDR3 is 11 residues. CDR1 is MNHNS, CDR2 SASEGT, per germline. Trimming removed 4 bases from V and 7 bases from J, with 8 bases in between. CDR3 sequence reads: CASSVEQEQYF. The CDR3 DNA sequence: TGTGCCAGCAGTGTTGAACAGGAGCAGTACTTC.

The chain links TRBV10-3 to TRBJ2-1; 7 bases fit TRBD2. V gave up 6 bases and J gave up 0 bases; unmatched junction bases: 5. CDR1 is ENHRY, CDR2 SYGVKD, per germline. The CDR3 is 15 amino acids. The CDR3 bases are TGTGCCATCAGCTCAGGGACTACCTCCTACAATGAGCAGTTCTTC. It is translated as CAISSGTTSYNEQFF.

V is TRBV10-1 and J is TRBJ2-7; 15 bases align to TRBD2. From germline, CDR1 is WNHNN and CDR2 SYGVQD (reference sequence). The CDR3 extends over 18 amino acids. J lost 2 bases, V lost 6 bases, and 11 bases had no gene match. CDR3 in amino acids: CASRGTSGRPPPTYEQYF. The CDR3 DNA is TGCGCCAGCAGGGGGACTAGCGGGAGGCCACCCCCGACCTACGAGCAGTACTTC.

The gene calls are TRBV7-9 and TRBJ2-1; 7 nucleotides match TRBD2. With 0 bases clipped from V and 6 bases from J, the junction kept 8 bases outside the gene matches. This CDR3 spans 16 amino acids. Germline-derived CDR1 and CDR2 are SEHNR and FQNEAQ (reference sequence). The CDR3 DNA reads TGTGCCAGCAGCTTAGCCCTCAGCGGGATCGGCAATGAGCAGTTCTTC. As protein: CASSLALSGIGNEQFF.